These T cell receptor beta chains were read from a single sample in a study of T cell repertoires in cytomegalovirus infection. Via MiXCR, TCRdb re-called the reads, giving one row per CDR3 protein. The repertoire holds around 300,000 distinct CDR3 sequences, with roughly a quarter as singletons. Sequencing input: PBMCs. The receptors were gathered from a human donor in good health (CMV status not recorded). Some clones in this sample may be carry-over from other donors' samples. CDR3s include the opening cysteine and the closing phenylalanine or tryptophan. The D gene is left open where the match is weak. Expanded clones are given a class, and other clones once, few, many or no size at all.

V	D	size	J	CDR3	DNA
TRBV19	TRBD1	many	TRBJ1-1	CASTPGLGQGRTEAFF	TGTGCCAGTACCCCTGGATTAGGACAGGGTCGCACTGAAGCTTTCTTT
TRBV7-2	NA	many	TRBJ1-2	CASSVKVNGYTF	TGTGCCAGCAGCGTTAAGGTTAACGGCTACACCTTC
TRBV28	NA	few	TRBJ1-4	CASSSLGETNEKLFF	TGTGCCAGCAGTTCTCTCGGTGAAACTAATGAAAAACTGTTTTTT
TRBV15	TRBD2	NA	TRBJ2-1	CATSTGTSGVDEQFF	TGTGCCACCAGCACCGGGACTAGCGGGGTGGATGAGCAGTTCTTC
TRBV6-2/TRBV6-3	NA	few	TRBJ2-1	CASGTQHNEQFF	TGTGCCAGCGGGACTCAACACAATGAGCAGTTCTTC
TRBV9	TRBD2	few	TRBJ2-1	CASSPGTSGGPYNEQFF	TGTGCCAGCAGCCCTGGGACTAGCGGGGGACCTTACAATGAGCAGTTCTTC
TRBV7-2	NA	many	TRBJ1-1	CASSLFGGNTEAFF	TGTGCCAGCAGCTTATTCGGGGGGAACACTGAAGCTTTCTTT
TRBV6-7	NA	many	TRBJ1-5	CASTLLGGNQPQHF	TGTGCCAGCACCTTACTCGGGGGTAATCAGCCCCAGCATTTT
TRBV7-8	TRBD1	many	TRBJ2-2	CASSLRTGGSTGELFF	TGTGCCAGCAGCTTACGGACAGGGGGATCTACCGGGGAGCTGTTTTTT
TRBV29-1	NA	few	TRBJ1-3	CSVEVQFGNTIYF	TGCAGCGTTGAGGTGCAATTTGGAAACACCATATATTTT
TRBV7-2	TRBD2	NA	TRBJ2-3	CASSFKSGLAGTDTQYF	TGTGCCAGCAGCTTCAAATCAGGACTAGCGGGAACAGATACGCAGTATTTT
TRBV7-9	TRBD1	few	TRBJ1-1	CASSSETGAGMGTEAFF	TGTGCCAGCAGCTCGGAGACAGGGGCTGGCATGGGTACTGAAGCTTTCTTT
TRBV28	NA	few	TRBJ2-1	CASRPSGPKGEQFF	TGTGCCAGCAGACCTTCGGGACCCAAGGGGGAGCAGTTCTTC
TRBV20-1	NA	NA	TRBJ2-3	CSAPAAGITDTQYF	TGCAGTGCCCCCGCGGCAGGGATAACAGATACGCAGTATTTT
TRBV2	NA	NA	TRBJ2-1	CASSELKGAYNEQFF	TGTGCCAGCAGTGAGTTAAAGGGTGCCTACAATGAGCAGTTCTTC
TRBV2	NA	NA	TRBJ2-2	CASKDGEKTGELFF	TGTGCCAGCAAAGACGGGGAAAAGACCGGGGAGCTGTTTTTT
TRBV24-1	TRBD1	NA	TRBJ2-1	CATSDPTGQGGDEQFF	TGTGCCACCAGTGATCCTACGGGACAGGGTGGAGATGAGCAGTTCTTC
TRBV27	TRBD1	many	TRBJ2-7	CASIRQGSYEQYF	TGTGCCAGCATCAGACAGGGGTCCTACGAGCAGTACTTC
TRBV7-8	NA	few	TRBJ2-1	CASSLSGLQYEQFF	TGTGCCAGCAGCCTAAGCGGACTACAATACGAGCAGTTCTTC
TRBV7-9	TRBD2	NA	TRBJ2-3	CASSLEFGWGGRGTDTQYF	TGTGCCAGCAGCTTAGAATTTGGGTGGGGCGGGAGAGGCACAGATACGCAGTATTTT
TRBV2	TRBD1	NA	TRBJ2-1	CASTLGQGGHEQFF	TGTGCCAGCACTCTGGGACAGGGGGGCCATGAGCAGTTCTTC
TRBV12-3/TRBV12-4	NA	NA	TRBJ2-1	CASSLPWRGAYNEQFF	TGTGCCAGCAGCCTCCCCTGGCGAGGCGCCTACAATGAGCAGTTCTTC
TRBV7-2	TRBD2	many	TRBJ2-1	CASRPGGAVYNEQFF	TGTGCCAGCAGGCCGGGAGGGGCCGTCTACAATGAGCAGTTCTTC
TRBV11-3	NA	NA	TRBJ2-5	CASSLVGGVVETQYF	TGTGCCAGCAGCTTAGTCGGGGGTGTGGTGGAGACCCAGTACTTC
TRBV7-6	NA	few	TRBJ1-2	CASSLITGTGYTF	TGTGCCAGCAGCTTAATAACAGGGACTGGCTACACCTTC
TRBV7-2	NA	many	TRBJ1-2	CASSSDRARYGYTF	TGTGCCAGCAGCTCGGACCGGGCCAGATATGGCTACACCTTC
TRBV7-2	TRBD2	NA	TRBJ2-5	CASSQLAEETQYF	TGTGCCAGCAGCCAACTAGCGGAAGAGACCCAGTACTTC
TRBV20-1	NA	few	TRBJ1-2	CSASAGQGGYTF	TGCAGTGCTAGCGCCGGACAAGGTGGCTACACCTTC
TRBV14	NA	few	TRBJ1-1	CASSQAGRGTEAFF	TGTGCCAGCAGCCAAGCGGGGCGGGGTACTGAAGCTTTCTTT
TRBV7-2	NA	NA	TRBJ2-7	CASSPSGAGSEQYF	TGTGCCAGCAGCCCGAGCGGAGCGGGTAGCGAGCAGTACTTC